The 18 T cell receptor beta chains below come from one sample, sequenced in a study of cytomegalovirus exposure and HLA in healthy donors. The PCR made use of 60 Vbeta and 13 Jbeta primers. Libraries were prepared by immunoSEQ multiplex PCR; TCRdb keeps only in-frame clonotypes and omits some of them. The sample includes some 110,000 clones, 9.5% of them seen just once. Source material: PBMCs. The source is a man aged 30 to 39 in good health and CMV-seronegative.

The V gene is TRBV30, the J gene TRBJ2-5, with TRBD1 as a possible D gene (6 bases). Trimming shortened V by 4 bases and J by 0 bases, and 15 bases separated the two germline ends. The CDR3 is 15 amino acids. Germline CDR1 reads GTSNPN; CDR2 reads SVGIG (reference sequence). The CDR3 DNA is TGTGCCTGGAACCTATGGACAGCCTACCAAGAGACCCAGTACTTC. The encoded protein is CAWNLWTAYQETQYF.

This clone was found a few times. The rearrangement uses TRBV18 and TRBJ1-2; 9 positions agree with TRBD1. In germline, CDR1 is KGHSH, CDR2 LQKENI. This CDR3 region has 15 residues. The junction had 7 bases not matched to a gene; V was cut back by 0 bases and J by 8 bases. DNA for the CDR3: TGTGCCAGCTCACCACCGATGGACAGGGGCGGGGGCTACACCTTC. Amino acids: CASSPPMDRGGGYTF.

This clone was found a few times. This sequence joins TRBV9 and TRBJ2-3; D not certain. V lost 0 bases, J lost 0 bases, and 5 bases lay in between. CDR1 SGDLS and CDR2 YYNGEE come from the germline V gene. This CDR3 is built from 14 residues. The CDR3 loop is CASSVAPSTDTQYF. The DNA of the CDR3 is TGTGCCAGCAGCGTAGCTCCGAGCACAGATACGCAGTATTTT.

The sample holds a few counts of this clone. The chain uses TRBV2 and TRBJ2-7; maybe TRBD1 (6 bases). The CDR3 runs to 15 residues. V was cut by 4 bases and J by 4 bases, with 17 bases left in between. The V gene's germline CDR1 is SNHLY and CDR2 FYNNEI. The CDR3 here is CASSAGQWVSYEQYF. The CDR3 nucleotides read TGTGCCAGCAGTGCTGGACAGTGGGTTTCTTACGAGCAGTACTTC. Looking up the rest from reference TRBV2 and TRBJ2-7 gives the full variable domain: EPEVTQTPSHQVTQMGQEVILRCVPISNHLYFYWYRQILGQKVEFLVSFYNNEISEKSEIFDDQFSVERPDGSNFTLKIRSTKLEDSAMYFCASSAGQWVSYEQYFGPGTRLTVT.

This clone was seen a handful of times. The chain is built from TRBV6-5 and TRBJ1-1; perhaps TRBD1 as D (5 bases). Looked up from germline, CDR1 is MNHEY and CDR2 is SVGAGI. This CDR3 has 12 amino acids. V dropped 10 bases and J dropped 4 bases, with 13 bases sitting between them. The CDR3 bases are TGTGCCACGCGCGACAGCACCACTGAAGCTTTCTTT. This encodes CATRDSTTEAFF.

This clone was seen more than once but under ten times. Other nucleotide sequences from this sample produce the same CDR3. The rearrangement links TRBV27 to TRBJ2-1; 14 nucleotides agree with TRBD2. V was pared by 8 bases and J by 7 bases, with 1 base of the junction left unmatched. This CDR3 region has 13 residues. CDR1 is MNHEY, CDR2 SMNVEV, per germline (reference sequence). CDR3 in amino acids: CASRLAGGNEQFF. As DNA, the CDR3 is TGTGCCAGCCGACTAGCGGGGGGGAATGAGCAGTTCTTC.

The J gene is TRBJ1-1, the V gene TRBV7-9, with D maybe TRBD1 (6 bases). The V gene's germline CDR1 is SEHNR and CDR2 FQNEAQ (reference sequence). Trimming left V 6 bases short and J 6 bases short, with 14 bases between. This CDR3 has 13 residues. This CDR3 reads CASSHDRISEAFF. DNA of the CDR3: TGTGCCAGCAGTCACGACAGGATTTCTGAAGCTTTCTTT.

V usage is TRBV9 and J usage is TRBJ2-5; 11 nucleotides align to TRBD2. The length of the CDR3 is 16 residues. J was trimmed by 5 bases and V by 0 bases; bases with no gene match: 6. Looked up from germline, CDR1 is SGDLS and CDR2 is YYNGEE. CDR3 residues: CASSVGSGGAWETQYF. The CDR3, as DNA: TGTGCCAGCAGCGTAGGTAGCGGGGGGGCGTGGGAGACCCAGTACTTC.

This clone was recorded a few times. J is TRBJ2-7 and V is TRBV5-4; unclear D gene. The CDR3 consists of 13 residues. Germline V lookup: CDR1 SGHNT, CDR2 YYREEE (reference sequence). With 0 bases removed from V and 2 bases from J, the gap between germline ends came to 6 bases. The CDR3 DNA reads TGTGCCAGCAGCTTGGAGCCGGCCTACGAGCAGTACTTC. It yields the protein CASSLEPAYEQYF. The entire variable domain, with the rest obtained from reference TRBV5-4 and TRBJ2-7, is as follows: ETGVTQSPTHLIKTRGQQVTLRCSSQSGHNTVSWYQQALGQGPQFIFQYYREEENGRGNFPPRFSGLQFPNYSSELNVNALELDDSALYLCASSLEPAYEQYFGPGTRLTVT.

This clone has a handful of counts. This chain joins TRBV30 and TRBJ1-5; D gene unclear. Looked up from germline, CDR1 is GTSNPN and CDR2 is SVGIG (reference sequence). Trimming pared 5 bases from V and 5 bases from J, leaving 13 bases between. CDR3 length: 13 amino acids. CDR3 in DNA: TGTGCCTGGGGAACAGCAGATCATCAGCCCCAGCATTTT. It specifies CAWGTADHQPQHF.

The CDR3 DNA sequence: TGTGCCAGCAGTAGAAGTTGGGGGGAATACAATGAGCAGTTCTTC. Protein: CASSRSWGEYNEQFF. This chain links TRBV6-4 with TRBJ2-1, with D possibly being TRBD2 (6 bases). Trimming removed 5 bases from V and 4 bases from J, with 15 bases in between. Germline CDR1 MRHNA, CDR2 SNTAGT. The CDR3 is 15 residues long.

A few counts support this clone. The rearrangement joins TRBV4-1 to TRBJ2-7; D unresolved. V lost 3 bases and J 2 bases, leaving 11 bases between the germline ends. The length of the CDR3 is 14 residues. Germline V lookup: CDR1 MGHRA, CDR2 YSYEKL. CDR3 region: CASSQRVGTYEQYF. CDR3 nucleotide sequence: TGCGCCAGCAGCCAGCGCGTGGGCACCTACGAGCAGTACTTC.

The genes are TRBV6-1 and TRBJ2-1, with 7 positions matching TRBD1. Germline V gene lookup returns CDR1 MNHNS and CDR2 SASEGT. The CDR3 is 14 amino acids. V trimming: 4 bases; J trimming: 8 bases; junction bases outside the gene matches: 8. The CDR3 loop reads CASSGGFTGDEQFF. CDR3 in DNA: TGTGCCAGCAGTGGGGGTTTCACAGGGGATGAGCAGTTCTTC.

The rearrangement links TRBV4-3 to TRBJ1-4, with TRBD1 identical over 11 bases. Germline CDR1 and CDR2: LGHNA and YSLEER. V lost 1 base and J lost 8; bases outside the gene matches: 6. This CDR3 spans 16 amino acids. The CDR3 nucleotides are TGCGCCAGCAGCCAAGGGCTCAGGACAGGGGGCGAAAAACTGTTTTTT. Its translation is CASSQGLRTGGEKLFF.

This clone was observed a handful of times. The rearrangement uses TRBV6-4 and TRBJ1-2; 10 bases are a match to TRBD1. V trimming: 6 bases; J trimming: 8 bases; junction bases outside the gene matches: 6. The CDR3 is 13 residues long. The V gene's germline CDR1 is MRHNA and CDR2 SNTAGT. The CDR3 loop reads CASSQTGGGGYTF. Written as DNA, the CDR3 is TGTGCCAGCAGCCAGACAGGGGGCGGGGGCTACACCTTC.

The CDR3 coding sequence is TGTGCCAGCAGTGAGGCAGGGATTACTGAAGCTTTCTTT. It translates to CASSEAGITEAFF. The chain couples TRBV28 to TRBJ1-1, with D maybe TRBD1 (5 bases). Germline CDR1 reads MDHEN; CDR2 reads SYDVKM. Trimming took 5 bases from V and 5 from J, leaving 12 bases between them. The CDR3 covers 13 residues.

The table lists this clone with a few counts. This rearrangement joins TRBV19 to TRBJ1-3, with unresolved D. Germline V CDR1 and CDR2: LNHDA, SQIVND (reference sequence). The CDR3 is 16 amino acids. The V end was cut by 5 bases, the J end by 3 bases, with 17 bases between. The CDR3 reads CASSALTVGGGNTIYF. In DNA, the CDR3 is TGTGCCAGTAGTGCACTGACCGTAGGCGGTGGAAACACCATATATTTT.

There are a few counts of this clone. The junction departs from germline at one end; a sequencing error may be responsible. V and J are TRBV18 and TRBJ2-1; TRBD2 aligns across 13 bases. The CDR3 covers 19 residues. In germline, CDR1 is KGHSH, CDR2 LQKENI. This CDR3 reads CASSPLAGGPGDSYNEQFF. DNA for the CDR3: TGTGCCAGCTCCCCACTAGCGGGGGGGCCAGGGGACTCCTACAATGAGCAGTTCTTC. Supplemented by reference TRBV18 and TRBJ2-1, the full variable domain reads NAGVMQNPRHLVRRRGQEARLRCSPMKGHSHVYWYRQLPEEGLKFMVYLQKENIIDESGMPKERFSAEFPKEGPSILRIQQVVRGDSAAYFCASSPLAGGPGDSYNEQFFGPGTRLTVL.